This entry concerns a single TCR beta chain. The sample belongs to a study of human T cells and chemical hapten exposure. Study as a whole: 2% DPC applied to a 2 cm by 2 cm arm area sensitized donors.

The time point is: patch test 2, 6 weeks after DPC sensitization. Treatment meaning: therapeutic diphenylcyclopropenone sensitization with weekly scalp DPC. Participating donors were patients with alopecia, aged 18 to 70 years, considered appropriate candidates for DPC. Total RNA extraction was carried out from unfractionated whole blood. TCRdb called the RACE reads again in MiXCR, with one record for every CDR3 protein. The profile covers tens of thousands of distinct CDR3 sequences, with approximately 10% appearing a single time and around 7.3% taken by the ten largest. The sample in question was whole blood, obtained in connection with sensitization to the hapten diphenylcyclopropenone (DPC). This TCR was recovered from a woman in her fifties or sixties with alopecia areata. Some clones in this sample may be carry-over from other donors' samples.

The chain's CDR3 is CASSLGSSRVTDTQYF. CDR3 sequence (DNA): TGTGCCAGCAGCTTAGGATCCTCTAGGGTCACAGATACGCAGTATTTT. The chain links TRBV7-8 to TRBJ2-3; D is undetermined. The CDR3 consists of 16 residues. Germline CDR1 is SGHVS and CDR2 is FQNEAQ. Trimming stripped 1 base from V and 2 bases from J, with 13 bases between.